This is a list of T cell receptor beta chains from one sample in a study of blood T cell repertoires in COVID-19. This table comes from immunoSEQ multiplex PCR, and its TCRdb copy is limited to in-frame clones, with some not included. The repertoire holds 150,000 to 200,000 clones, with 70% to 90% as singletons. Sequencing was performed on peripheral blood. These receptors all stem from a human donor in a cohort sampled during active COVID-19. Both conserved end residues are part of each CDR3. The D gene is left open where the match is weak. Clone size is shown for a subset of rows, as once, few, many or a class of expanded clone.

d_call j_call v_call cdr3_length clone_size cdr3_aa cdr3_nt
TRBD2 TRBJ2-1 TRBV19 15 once CASSIGGLANNEQFF TGTGCCAGTAGTATAGGAGGACTAGCCAACAATGAGCAGTTCTTC
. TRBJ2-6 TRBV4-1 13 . CASKESGANVLTF TGCGCCAGCAAGGAGTCTGGGGCCAACGTCCTGACTTTC
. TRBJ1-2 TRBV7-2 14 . CASSPGGDNYGYTF TGTGCCAGCAGCCCAGGAGGGGATAACTATGGCTACACCTTC
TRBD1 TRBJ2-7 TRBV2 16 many CASSDGLATGGYEQYF TGTGCCAGCAGTGATGGGTTGGCGACAGGGGGCTACGAGCAGTACTTC
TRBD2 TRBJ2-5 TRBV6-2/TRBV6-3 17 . CASSYVLSSGTSETQYF TGTGCCAGCAGTTACGTCTTGTCTAGCGGGACTTCGGAGACCCAGTACTTC
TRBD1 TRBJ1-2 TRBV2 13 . CASRLDRDDGYTF TGTGCCAGCAGACTAGACAGGGACGATGGCTACACCTTC
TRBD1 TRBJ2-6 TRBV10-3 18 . CAISEGGTGVSGANVLTF TGTGCCATCAGTGAAGGAGGGACAGGGGTCTCTGGGGCCAACGTCCTGACTTTC
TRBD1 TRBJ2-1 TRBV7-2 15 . CASSLYRGLNNEQFF TGTGCCAGCAGTCTTTACAGGGGGCTCAACAATGAGCAGTTCTTC
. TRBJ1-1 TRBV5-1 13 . CASSFGGHTEAFF TGCGCCAGCAGCTTCGGAGGACACACTGAAGCTTTCTTT
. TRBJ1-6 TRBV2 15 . CASSEDTAIRSPLHF TGTGCCAGCAGTGAAGATACAGCCATCCGTTCACCCCTCCACTTT
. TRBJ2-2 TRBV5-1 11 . CASSLYGELFF TGCGCCAGCAGCTTATACGGGGAGCTGTTTTTT
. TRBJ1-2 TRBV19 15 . CASSIAWGPEYGYTF TGTGCCAGTAGTATCGCTTGGGGGCCTGAGTATGGCTACACCTTC
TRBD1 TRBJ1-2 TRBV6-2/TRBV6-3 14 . CASGYRGELDGYTF TGTGCCAGCGGTTACAGGGGCGAATTGGACGGCTACACCTTC
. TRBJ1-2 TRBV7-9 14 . CASSLPTYSPGYTF TGTGCCAGCAGCTTACCGACGTACAGTCCGGGCTACACCTTC
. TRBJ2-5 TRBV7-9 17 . CASSLASGVGYEETQYF TGTGCCAGCAGCTTAGCATCCGGGGTCGGGTATGAAGAGACCCAGTACTTC
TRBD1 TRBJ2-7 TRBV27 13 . CASSLDRDYEQYF TGTGCCAGCAGCCTGGACAGGGACTACGAGCAGTACTTC
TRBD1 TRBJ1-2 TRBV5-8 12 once CASSSKLQGRDF TGTGCCAGCAGCTCGAAACTACAGGGGCGTGACTTC
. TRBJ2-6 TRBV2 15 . CASGRGYSGANVLTF TGTGCCAGCGGAAGGGGATACTCTGGGGCCAACGTCCTGACTTTC
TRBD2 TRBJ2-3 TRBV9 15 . CASSVASGRGDTQYF TGTGCCAGCAGCGTAGCGAGCGGGAGAGGAGATACGCAGTATTTT
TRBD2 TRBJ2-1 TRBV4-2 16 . CASSQEDSAGGHEQFF TGTGCCAGCAGCCAAGAAGATTCAGCGGGGGGTCATGAGCAGTTCTTC
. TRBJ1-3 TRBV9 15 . CASSWGRGAGNTIYF TGTGCCAGCAGCTGGGGGAGGGGAGCTGGAAACACCATATATTTT
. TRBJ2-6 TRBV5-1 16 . CASSSVGGSGANVLTF TGCGCCAGCAGCTCCGTAGGGGGCTCTGGGGCCAACGTCCTGACTTTC
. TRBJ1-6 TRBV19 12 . CASGHQHSPLHF TGTGCCTCGGGACACCAGCATTCACCCCTCCACTTT
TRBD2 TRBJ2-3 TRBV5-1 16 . CASSLYLAGSTDTQYF TGCGCCAGCAGCTTGTACCTAGCGGGGAGCACAGATACGCAGTATTTT
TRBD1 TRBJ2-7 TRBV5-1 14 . CASSLGQGVYEQYF TGCGCCAGCAGCTTGGGACAGGGAGTGTACGAGCAGTACTTC
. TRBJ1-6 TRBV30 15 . CAWSVSRSGVSPLHF TGTGCCTGGAGTGTAAGTAGGTCGGGAGTCTCACCCCTCCACTTT
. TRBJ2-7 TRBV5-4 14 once CASSSDWSSYEQYF TGTGCCAGCAGCTCAGACTGGAGCTCCTACGAGCAGTACTTC
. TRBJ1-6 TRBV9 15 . CASSVAGRDNSPLHF TGTGCCAGCAGCGTAGCTGGCAGGGATAATTCACCCCTCCACTTT
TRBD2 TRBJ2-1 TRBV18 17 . CASSPSGLAGGNNEQFF TGTGCCAGCTCACCCTCGGGACTAGCGGGAGGCAACAATGAGCAGTTCTTC
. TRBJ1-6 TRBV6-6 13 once CASSSVYNSPLHF TGTGCCAGCAGTTCCGTTTATAATTCACCCCTCCACTTT
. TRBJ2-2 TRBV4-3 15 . CASSQVEGGAGELFF TGCGCCAGCAGCCAAGTGGAGGGGGGGGCCGGGGAGCTGTTTTTT
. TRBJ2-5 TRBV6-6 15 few CASSRSEGLQETQYF TGTGCCAGCAGCCGTTCGGAGGGGCTCCAAGAGACCCAGTACTTC
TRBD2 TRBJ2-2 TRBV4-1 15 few CASSRTSGNTGELFF TGCGCCAGCAGCCGGACTAGCGGAAACACCGGGGAGCTGTTTTTT
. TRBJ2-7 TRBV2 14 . CASSQAGQNYEQYF TGTGCCAGCAGTCAAGCCGGACAAAACTACGAGCAGTACTTC
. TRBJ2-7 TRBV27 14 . CASSSLTVHYEQYF TGTGCCAGCAGTTCCCTGACAGTCCACTACGAGCAGTACTTC
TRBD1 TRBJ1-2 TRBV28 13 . CASGGQGVGGYTF TGTGCCAGCGGCGGACAGGGGGTGGGTGGCTACACCTTC
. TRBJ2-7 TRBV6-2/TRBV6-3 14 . CASSYLREYLEQYF TGTGCCAGCAGTTACCTACGGGAGTACCTCGAGCAGTACTTC
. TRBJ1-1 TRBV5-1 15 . CASSLALGSTTEAFF TGCGCCAGCAGCTTGGCCCTGGGCTCGACGACTGAAGCTTTCTTT
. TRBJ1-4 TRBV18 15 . CASSLRTATNEKLFF TGTGCCAGCTCACTGCGGACTGCAACTAATGAAAAACTGTTTTTT
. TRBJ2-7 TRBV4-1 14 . CASSQSDGTYEQYF TGCGCCAGCAGCCAATCGGACGGGACCTACGAGCAGTACTTC
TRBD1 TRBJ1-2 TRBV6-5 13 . CASSRTGTGFYTF TGTGCCAGCAGTCGGACCGGGACAGGCTTCTACACCTTC
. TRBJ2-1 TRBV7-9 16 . CASSARVASPGNEQFF TGTGCCAGCAGCGCGAGAGTGGCTAGCCCGGGCAATGAGCAGTTCTTC
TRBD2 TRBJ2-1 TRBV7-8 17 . CASSRGSAGGGGHEQFF TGTGCCAGCAGCCGAGGTTCAGCGGGAGGGGGTGGGCATGAGCAGTTCTTC
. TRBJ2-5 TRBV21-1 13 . CASSKTGQETQYF TGTGCCAGCAGCAAGACAGGGCAAGAGACCCAGTACTTC
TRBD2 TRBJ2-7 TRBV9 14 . CASSVERGPYEQYF TGTGCCAGCAGCGTAGAGCGGGGCCCCTACGAGCAGTACTTC
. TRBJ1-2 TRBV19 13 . CASSMEVWDGYTF TGTGCCAGTAGTATGGAGGTTTGGGATGGCTACACCTTC